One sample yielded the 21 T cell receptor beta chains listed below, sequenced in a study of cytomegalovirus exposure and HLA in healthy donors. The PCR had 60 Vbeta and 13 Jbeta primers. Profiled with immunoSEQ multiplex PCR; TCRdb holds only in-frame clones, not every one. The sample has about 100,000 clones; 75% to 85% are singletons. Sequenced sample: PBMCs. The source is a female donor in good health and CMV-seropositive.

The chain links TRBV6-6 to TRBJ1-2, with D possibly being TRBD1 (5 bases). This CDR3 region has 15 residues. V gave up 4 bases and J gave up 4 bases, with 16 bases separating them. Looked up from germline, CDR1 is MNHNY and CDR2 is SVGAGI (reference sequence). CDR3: CASSSPPDSIYGYTF. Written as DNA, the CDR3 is TGTGCCAGCAGTTCCCCCCCCGACAGTATCTATGGCTACACCTTC.

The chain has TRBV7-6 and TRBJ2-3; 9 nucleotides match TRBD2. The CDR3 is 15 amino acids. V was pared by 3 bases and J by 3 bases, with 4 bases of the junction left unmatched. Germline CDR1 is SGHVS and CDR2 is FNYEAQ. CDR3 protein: CASSLAGGVTDTQYF. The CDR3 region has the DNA TGTGCCAGCAGCTTGGCGGGGGGGGTGACAGATACGCAGTATTTT. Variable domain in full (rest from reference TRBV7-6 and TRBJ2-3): GAGVSQSPRYKVTKRGQDVALRCDPISGHVSLYWYRQALGQGPEFLTYFNYEAQQDKSGLPNDRFSAERPEGSISTLTIQRTEQRDSAMYRCASSLAGGVTDTQYFGPGTRLTVL.

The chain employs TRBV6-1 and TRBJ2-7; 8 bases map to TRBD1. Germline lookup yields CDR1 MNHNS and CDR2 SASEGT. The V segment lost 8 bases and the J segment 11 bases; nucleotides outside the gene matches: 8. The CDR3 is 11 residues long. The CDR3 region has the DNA TGTGCCAGCCCGAAAACAGGGGGGAAGTACTTC. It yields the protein CASPKTGGKYF.

Here the CDR3 reads CASSIYSQGADYGYTF. CDR3 sequence (DNA): TGTGCCAGTAGTATTTACAGCCAGGGGGCAGACTATGGCTACACCTTC. This rearrangement joins TRBV19 to TRBJ1-2, with TRBD1 identical over 8 bases. CDR3 length: 16 amino acids. The trim removed 3 bases at V and 3 bases at J, leaving 9 bases unmatched. Germline lookup yields CDR1 LNHDA and CDR2 SQIVND (reference sequence). Complete variable domain (other parts from reference TRBV19 and TRBJ1-2): DGGITQSPKYLFRKEGQNVTLSCEQNLNHDAMYWYRQDPGQGLRLIYYSQIVNDFQKGDIAEGYSVSREKKESFPLTVTSAQKNPTAFYLCASSIYSQGADYGYTFGSGTRLTVV.

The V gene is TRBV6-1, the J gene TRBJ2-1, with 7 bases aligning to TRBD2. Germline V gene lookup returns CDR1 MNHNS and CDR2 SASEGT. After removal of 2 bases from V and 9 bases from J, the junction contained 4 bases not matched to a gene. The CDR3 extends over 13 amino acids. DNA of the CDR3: TGTGCCAGCAGTGAACTAGCGGCAATTGAGCAGTTCTTC. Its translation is CASSELAAIEQFF.

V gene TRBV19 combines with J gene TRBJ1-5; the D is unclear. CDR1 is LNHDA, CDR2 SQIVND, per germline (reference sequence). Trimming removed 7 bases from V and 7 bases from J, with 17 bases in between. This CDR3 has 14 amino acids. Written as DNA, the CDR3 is TGTGCCAGTACTCCCGAGAGGCTACGGCAGCCCCAGCATTTT. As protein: CASTPERLRQPQHF.

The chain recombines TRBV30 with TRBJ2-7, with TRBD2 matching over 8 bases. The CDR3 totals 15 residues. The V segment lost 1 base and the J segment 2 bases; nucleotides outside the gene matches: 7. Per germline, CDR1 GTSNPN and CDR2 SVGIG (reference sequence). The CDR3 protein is CAWSARGGITYEQYF. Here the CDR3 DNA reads TGTGCCTGGAGTGCCCGCGGGGGGATCACCTACGAGCAGTACTTC.

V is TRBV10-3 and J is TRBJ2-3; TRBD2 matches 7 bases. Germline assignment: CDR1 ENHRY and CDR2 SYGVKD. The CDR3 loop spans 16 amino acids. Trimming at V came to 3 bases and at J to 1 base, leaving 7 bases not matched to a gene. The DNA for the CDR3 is TGTGCCATCAGTGACCCTAGCCGGGGGGGCACAGATACGCAGTATTTT. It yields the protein CAISDPSRGGTDTQYF.

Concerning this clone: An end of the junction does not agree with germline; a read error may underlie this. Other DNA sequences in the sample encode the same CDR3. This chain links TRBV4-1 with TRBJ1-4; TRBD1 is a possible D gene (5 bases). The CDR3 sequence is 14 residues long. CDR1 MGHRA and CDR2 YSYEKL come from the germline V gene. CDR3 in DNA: TGCGCCAGCAGCCAAGCAGGGAGGGACGAAAAGCTGTTTTTT. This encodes CASSQAGRDEKLFF.

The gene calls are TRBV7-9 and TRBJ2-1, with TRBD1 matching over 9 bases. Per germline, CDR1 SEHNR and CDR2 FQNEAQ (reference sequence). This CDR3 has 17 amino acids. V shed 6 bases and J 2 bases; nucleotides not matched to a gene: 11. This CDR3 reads CASSPNRDRATYNEQFF. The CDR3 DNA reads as TGTGCCAGCAGTCCCAACCGGGACAGGGCTACCTACAATGAGCAGTTCTTC.

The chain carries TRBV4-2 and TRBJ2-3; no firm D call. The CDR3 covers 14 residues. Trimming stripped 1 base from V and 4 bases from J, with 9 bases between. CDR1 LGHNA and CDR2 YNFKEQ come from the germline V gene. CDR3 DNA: TGTGCCAGCAGCCAAGGGCTAGTGTCAGATACGCAGTATTTT. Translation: CASSQGLVSDTQYF.

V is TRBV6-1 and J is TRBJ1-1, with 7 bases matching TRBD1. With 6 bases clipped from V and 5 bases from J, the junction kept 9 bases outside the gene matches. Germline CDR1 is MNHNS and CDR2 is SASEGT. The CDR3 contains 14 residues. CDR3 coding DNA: TGTGCCAGCAGACTCGACAGGGTCAGGACTGAAGCTTTCTTT. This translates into CASRLDRVRTEAFF.

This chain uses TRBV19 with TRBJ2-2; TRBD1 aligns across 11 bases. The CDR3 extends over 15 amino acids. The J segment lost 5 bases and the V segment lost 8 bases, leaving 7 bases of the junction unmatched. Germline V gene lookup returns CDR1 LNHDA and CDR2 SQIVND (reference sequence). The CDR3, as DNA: TGTGCCAGTCAGGAGGACAGGGGGCTGACCGGGGAGCTGTTTTTT. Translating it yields CASQEDRGLTGELFF.

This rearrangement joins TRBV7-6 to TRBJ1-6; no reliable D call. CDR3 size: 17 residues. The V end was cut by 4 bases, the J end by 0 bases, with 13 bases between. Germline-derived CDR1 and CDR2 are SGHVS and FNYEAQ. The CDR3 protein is CASSSLGRGSYNSPLHF. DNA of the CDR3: TGTGCCAGCAGCTCACTGGGGAGAGGCTCCTATAATTCACCCCTCCACTTT.

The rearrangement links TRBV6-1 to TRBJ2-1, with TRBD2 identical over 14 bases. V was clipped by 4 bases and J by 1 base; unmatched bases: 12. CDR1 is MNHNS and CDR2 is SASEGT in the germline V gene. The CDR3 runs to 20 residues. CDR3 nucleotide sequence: TGTGCCAGCAGTGGAACAGCCGGGACTAGCGGGAGTCTATCCTACAATGAGCAGTTCTTC. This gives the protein CASSGTAGTSGSLSYNEQFF.

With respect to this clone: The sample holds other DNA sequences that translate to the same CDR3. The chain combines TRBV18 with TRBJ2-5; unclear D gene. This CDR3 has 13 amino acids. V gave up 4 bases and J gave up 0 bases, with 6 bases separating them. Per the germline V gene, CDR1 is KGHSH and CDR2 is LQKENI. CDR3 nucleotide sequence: TGTGCCAGCTCACTCCTCCACCAAGAGACCCAGTACTTC. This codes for CASSLLHQETQYF.

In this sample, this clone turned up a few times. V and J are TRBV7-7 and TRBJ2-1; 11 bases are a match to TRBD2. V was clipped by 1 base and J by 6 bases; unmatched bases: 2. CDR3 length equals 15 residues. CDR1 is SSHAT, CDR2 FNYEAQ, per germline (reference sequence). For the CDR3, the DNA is TGTGCCAGCAGCTTAGAGGGGACTAGCGGCAATGAGCAGTTCTTC. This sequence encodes CASSLEGTSGNEQFF.

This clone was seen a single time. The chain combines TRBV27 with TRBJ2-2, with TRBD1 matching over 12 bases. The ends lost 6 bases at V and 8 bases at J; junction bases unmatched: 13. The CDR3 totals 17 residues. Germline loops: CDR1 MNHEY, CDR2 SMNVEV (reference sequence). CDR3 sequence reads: CASSRRTGTGGRGELFF. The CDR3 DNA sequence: TGTGCCAGCAGCCGTCGGACCGGGACAGGGGGCCGAGGGGAGCTGTTTTTT.

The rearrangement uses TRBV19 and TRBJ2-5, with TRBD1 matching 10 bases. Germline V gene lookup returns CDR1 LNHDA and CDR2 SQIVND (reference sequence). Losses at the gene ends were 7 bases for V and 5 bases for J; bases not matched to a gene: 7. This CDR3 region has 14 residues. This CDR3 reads CASTATGGPETQYF. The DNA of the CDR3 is TGTGCCAGTACTGCGACAGGGGGCCCGGAGACCCAGTACTTC.

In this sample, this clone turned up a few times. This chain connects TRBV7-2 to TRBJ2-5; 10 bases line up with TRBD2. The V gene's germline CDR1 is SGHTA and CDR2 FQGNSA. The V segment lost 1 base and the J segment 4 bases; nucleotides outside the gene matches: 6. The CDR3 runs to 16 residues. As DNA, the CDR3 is TGTGCCAGCAGCTTAGATCCTAGCGGGGGAACAGAGACCCAGTACTTC. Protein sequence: CASSLDPSGGTETQYF.

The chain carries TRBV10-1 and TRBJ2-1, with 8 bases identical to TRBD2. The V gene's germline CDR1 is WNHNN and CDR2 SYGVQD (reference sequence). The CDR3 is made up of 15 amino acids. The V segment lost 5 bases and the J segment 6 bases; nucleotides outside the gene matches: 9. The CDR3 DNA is TGCGCCAGCAGTAAAACTAGCGGAGCTAGCAATGAGCAGTTCTTC. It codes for CASSKTSGASNEQFF.